In its sample, the clone carrying this TCR beta chain was seen a few times. Its matching antigen is unknown. Isolated RNA was reverse transcribed in full, so expressed TCRB transcripts were sequenced. The assay was immunoSEQ multiplex PCR, and TCRdb's table has in-frame clones only and misses some. The sample gives about 250,000 clones, 14% of which show up once; approximately 0.024% is in the top ten. The sample is drawn from a study of beta chain features in type 1 diabetes. Study observations and caveats: Highly expressing activated T cells could be over-counted with a cDNA template.

The CDR3 covers 15 residues. CDR1 and CDR2 (germline): SGDLS, YYNGEE. V was pared by 4 bases and J by 0 bases, with 10 bases between. The J gene is TRBJ2-2, the V gene TRBV9; D not certain. Sample: naive CD4+ T cells from blood. This TCR was sampled from a woman in her forties in good health. CDR3 region: CASSPTIANTGELFF. CDR3 sequence (DNA): TGTGCCAGCAGCCCAACGATAGCGAACACCGGGGAGCTGTTTTTT.